A selection of T cell receptor beta chains follows, all from one sample in a study of CD8+ T cells in alopecia areata. The data were produced by immunoSEQ multiplex PCR, yet TCRdb's version contains in-frame clones alone and is incomplete. The table lists hundreds of thousands of clones, about 62% of them singletons. The sequencing here drew on CD4+ T cells sorted from blood, taken around week 52, from a patient treated with tofacitinib. The origin of the receptors is a human donor with alopecia areata. The conserved cysteine and the conserved F or W are not part of the CDR3 here. Each record gives: V gene, J gene, CDR3 protein.

TRBV7-9,TRBJ2-7,ASSLDGVAYEQY
TRBV5-4,TRBJ1-1,ASGSTLGSTEAF
TRBV30,TRBJ1-1,AWSVPAYTEAF
TRBV2,TRBJ1-2,ASSDQYGYT
TRBV7-2,TRBJ2-3,ASSFGGADTQY
TRBV6-1,TRBJ2-5,ASSEARLAETQY
TRBV29-1,TRBJ1-5,SVEVDGNQPQH
TRBV6-4,TRBJ2-1,ASNPGQGYNEQF
TRBV11-2,TRBJ2-5,ASSYSGGDGETQY
TRBV6-5,TRBJ2-7,ASRPSGVAYEQY
TRBV30,TRBJ1-1,AWSVVENTEAF
TRBV18,TRBJ1-2,ASSPEGGYGYT
TRBV30,TRBJ1-5,AWSPDGNQPQH
TRBV4-3,TRBJ1-2,ASSQAGTIYGYT
TRBV4-1,TRBJ2-7,ASSQEEGTPQY
TRBV7-8,TRBJ1-5,ASSLARQTLQPQH
TRBV2,TRBJ2-7,ASSLDYEQY
TRBV19,TRBJ1-6,ASSIPGDSPLH
TRBV29-1,TRBJ2-3,SVNRGQNTDTQY
TRBV7-6,TRBJ2-1,ASHAGSSYNEQF
TRBV9,TRBJ2-5,ASSVLGTPGETQY
TRBV5-6,TRBJ1-1,ASSLEGGRHTEAF
TRBV2,TRBJ2-5,ASKRTGNAETQY
TRBV6-1,TRBJ2-7,ASSEADRGFYEQY
TRBV5-1,TRBJ1-5,ASSLTGQGNQPQH
TRBV7-9,TRBJ2-2,ASSLESGELF
TRBV9,TRBJ2-1,ASSVVSGGPRNEQF
TRBV7-9,TRBJ1-6,ASSPQDSPLH
TRBV7-2,TRBJ2-5,ASSQDKETQY
TRBV27,TRBJ1-6,ASSPSGVGNSPLH
TRBV5-1,TRBJ2-5,ASSLVFAQETQY
TRBV14,TRBJ2-1,ASSQDRRNTYNEQF
TRBV2,TRBJ1-3,ASRRGAPSGNTIY
TRBV11-2,TRBJ2-7,ASSSLGIPDTYEQY
TRBV27,TRBJ1-4,ASGLSGLAREKLF
TRBV27,TRBJ1-4,ASSLGTPNEKLF
TRBV27,TRBJ1-5,ASSLFAHGWGSPQH
TRBV6-5,TRBJ2-7,ASTAGQGAYEQY
TRBV5-1,TRBJ1-4,ASRDSPNEKLF
TRBV5-1,TRBJ2-5,ASSLEPNQETQY
TRBV7-3,TRBJ2-6,ASSFTGPGANVLT
TRBV2,TRBJ2-7,ASSQREVQY
TRBV9,TRBJ2-2,ASSPRAAEGSGELF
TRBV11-2,TRBJ2-5,ASSLRTWQQETQY
TRBV29-1,TRBJ1-1,SVSSGAEFF
TRBV5-6,TRBJ1-5,ASSSLGQGPSNQPQH
TRBV29-1,TRBJ2-7,SVVRTGYEQY
TRBV9,TRBJ1-1,ASSEDSRNTEAF
TRBV14,TRBJ1-4,ASSVFPVPGEKLF
TRBV14,TRBJ1-2,ASSQRGGYGYT
TRBV5-1,TRBJ2-5,ASSLTSGQQETQY
TRBV4-3,TRBJ2-1,ASSQDLPRGEQF
TRBV13,TRBJ2-5,ASSPLSGASETQY
TRBV28,TRBJ2-7,ASSLRGPPLQY
TRBV9,TRBJ2-6,ASSVAGANVLT
TRBV27,TRBJ2-1,ASSLRGTADNEQF
TRBV29-1,TRBJ2-3,SVGAAGDTQY
TRBV7-9,TRBJ1-1,ASSPTWQGTEAF